These T cell receptor beta chains were read from a single sample in a study of cytomegalovirus exposure and HLA in healthy donors. The table came from immunoSEQ multiplex PCR; TCRdb's copy has only in-frame clones and leaves some out. The top ten hold approximately 1.3% of the sample, which has about 180,000 clones, 70% to 85% seen once. The sample taken for sequencing was PBMCs. Every receptor here comes from a man in his late teens or twenties in good health and CMV-seronegative. The CDR3 runs from the conserved cysteine through the conserved F or W. Fields, in order: V gene, J gene, D gene, CDR3 protein. D genes are given only for firm matches.

v_gene: TRBV30
j_gene: TRBJ1-4
d_gene: NA
CDR3aa: CAWRKNYEATNEKLFF

v_gene: TRBV7-2
j_gene: TRBJ1-2
d_gene: NA
CDR3aa: CASSLSRGAEYGYTF

v_gene: TRBV28
j_gene: TRBJ1-1
d_gene: NA
CDR3aa: CASSWGVLNTEAFF

v_gene: TRBV27
j_gene: TRBJ1-1
d_gene: NA
CDR3aa: CASSFTHMNTEAFF

v_gene: TRBV6-1
j_gene: TRBJ1-2
d_gene: NA
CDR3aa: CASSETIPGHQNYGYTF

v_gene: TRBV11-3
j_gene: TRBJ2-7
d_gene: TRBD2
CDR3aa: CASSSLAGVSSYEQYF

v_gene: TRBV5-1
j_gene: TRBJ1-6
d_gene: TRBD1
CDR3aa: CASSGQDRHSPLHF

v_gene: TRBV28
j_gene: TRBJ2-3
d_gene: TRBD2
CDR3aa: CASSLYSGGHADTQYF

v_gene: TRBV6-1
j_gene: TRBJ1-1
d_gene: NA
CDR3aa: CASSRGGVGTEAFF

v_gene: TRBV30
j_gene: TRBJ2-3
d_gene: TRBD2
CDR3aa: CAWSRGGAGDNTQYF

v_gene: TRBV6-5
j_gene: TRBJ1-1
d_gene: NA
CDR3aa: CASNDPGNPEAFF

v_gene: TRBV19
j_gene: TRBJ1-1
d_gene: TRBD1
CDR3aa: CASSGKTGTGPEAFF

v_gene: TRBV11-3
j_gene: TRBJ1-1
d_gene: NA
CDR3aa: CASSTLRQANTEAFF

v_gene: TRBV19
j_gene: TRBJ1-4
d_gene: TRBD1
CDR3aa: CASSAGTGVTNEKLFF

v_gene: TRBV29-1
j_gene: TRBJ2-1
d_gene: TRBD2
CDR3aa: CSVRGTSSYNEQFF

v_gene: TRBV7-2
j_gene: TRBJ1-2
d_gene: NA
CDR3aa: CASSPSLPTGYTF

v_gene: TRBV7-8
j_gene: TRBJ1-2
d_gene: TRBD1
CDR3aa: CASSLAGQGANYGYTF

v_gene: TRBV9
j_gene: TRBJ1-2
d_gene: TRBD1
CDR3aa: CASSGTGSNYGYTF

v_gene: TRBV9
j_gene: TRBJ2-7
d_gene: TRBD2
CDR3aa: CASSVSGSGDEQYF